The clone carrying this TCR beta chain was found many times. The antigen remains undetermined. V was trimmed by 5 bases and J by 1 base, leaving 11 bases between them. The CDR3 is made up of 15 amino acids. Per the germline V gene, CDR1 is LNHDA and CDR2 is SQIVND (reference sequence). The data belong to a study of early T cells in non-severe SARS-CoV-2 infection. Study-level background: Bulk RNA from unsorted whole blood was sequenced; chains were unpaired. Study-wide results and caveats: Matches to VDJdb favored anti-spike CD8 responses and missed private and CD4 specificities.

The library protocol tagged individual cDNA molecules with unique molecular identifiers. TCRdb reanalysed the 5' RACE reads using MiXCR and keeps one entry per CDR3 protein. The repertoire holds 15,000 to 20,000 distinct CDR3 sequences, with around 5.6% as singletons. The sample here was whole blood, taken at baseline. V usage is TRBV19 and J usage is TRBJ2-2; D not resolved. The sequence derives from an adult who was a healthcare worker with PCR-confirmed SARS-CoV-2 infection or an uninfected control (not recorded which). In nucleotides, the CDR3 is TGTGCCAGTAGTGAATCTGGCAAGAACACCGGGGAGCTGTTTTTT. Its translation: CASSESGKNTGELFF.